Presented here are 9 T cell receptor beta chains from one specimen sequenced in a study of blood T cell repertoires in COVID-19. Method: immunoSEQ multiplex PCR; TCRdb's copy keeps in-frame clones and lacks some. Of roughly 250,000 clones listed, around four fifths were seen once; the top ten hold 8.5% to 10%. Material for sequencing was peripheral blood. Receptors originate from a middle-aged man with active or convalescent COVID-19.

This clone was detected once. This CDR3 reads CASSKPGQETQYF. In nucleotides, the CDR3 is TGTGCCAGCAGTAAGCCCGGCCAAGAGACCCAGTACTTC. The chain carries TRBV6-6 and TRBJ2-5; D gene ambiguous. Germline assignment: CDR1 MNHNY and CDR2 SVGAGI (reference sequence). Trimming removed 5 bases at V and 1 base at J, with 8 bases between. The CDR3 loop spans 13 amino acids.

The V and J genes are TRBV2 and TRBJ2-1, with 11 bases fitting TRBD1. Trimming cost V 6 bases and J 7 bases; bases outside gene matches: 8. CDR3 length equals 15 residues. Per germline, CDR1 SNHLY and CDR2 FYNNEI. CDR3 protein: CASSPGQGARNEQFF. CDR3 DNA sequence: TGTGCCAGCAGCCCCGGACAGGGGGCGCGAAATGAGCAGTTCTTC.

The V and J genes are TRBV14 and TRBJ2-3; D is uncertain. The length of the CDR3 is 12 residues. V was pared by 4 bases and J by 5 bases, with 7 bases between. Germline V gene sequence: CDR1 SGHDN, CDR2 FVKESK. CDR3 DNA: TGTGCCAGCAGCCCCCCCCTAGATACGCAGTATTTT. Translated, it gives CASSPPLDTQYF.

The V and J genes are TRBV7-2 and TRBJ1-2, with 11 nucleotides matching TRBD1. The V and J ends lost 5 bases and 8 bases, in that order; junction bases with no gene match: 7. The CDR3 runs 14 residues. Germline values: CDR1 SGHTA, CDR2 FQGNSA. DNA for the CDR3: TGTGCCAGCAGCGCGGGACAGGGGGTAGGGGGCTACACCTTC. Its translation is CASSAGQGVGGYTF.

The CDR3 sequence: CAISVQGDEQFF. CDR3 coding DNA: TGTGCCATCAGTGTCCAGGGGGATGAGCAGTTCTTC. The rearrangement uses TRBV10-3 and TRBJ2-1, with TRBD1 matching 7 bases. Trimming at V came to 4 bases and at J to 8 bases, leaving 2 bases not matched to a gene. Germline CDR1 is ENHRY and CDR2 is SYGVKD. The CDR3 runs to 12 residues.

The rearrangement joins TRBV2 to TRBJ2-1; D not resolved. The length of the CDR3 is 13 residues. The germline V gene encodes CDR1 SNHLY and CDR2 FYNNEI. With 8 bases removed from V and 0 bases from J, the gap between germline ends came to 8 bases. The CDR3 reads CASERGSYNEQFF. Here the CDR3 DNA reads TGTGCCAGCGAGCGAGGCTCCTACAATGAGCAGTTCTTC.

This rearrangement joins TRBV3-1 (or the pseudogene TRBV3-2) to TRBJ1-2, with D unresolved. This CDR3 has 12 residues. Germline CDR1 and CDR2: LGHDT and YNNKEL (reference sequence). Trimming took 7 bases from V and 11 from J, leaving 17 bases between them. This chain's CDR3 is CASNRGGWGYTF. CDR3 bases: TGTGCCAGCAATCGGGGAGGATGGGGATACACCTTC.

The V call is TRBV28, the J call TRBJ2-7; D is undetermined. V was clipped by 2 bases and J by 5 bases, with 13 bases between them. Germline V lookup: CDR1 MDHEN, CDR2 SYDVKM. This CDR3 is 14 amino acids long. The CDR3 nucleotides are TGTGCCAGCAGTTTACTTAGTAGTTACGACGAGCAGTACTTC. Amino acids: CASSLLSSYDEQYF.

Remarks on this clone: Compared with germline, one end of the junction differs, possibly owing to a read error. This chain joins TRBV4-1 and TRBJ2-1, with TRBD1 matching 9 bases. Germline CDR1 reads MGHRA; CDR2 reads YSYEKL. The CDR3 has 15 amino acids. The CDR3 DNA follows: TGCGCCAGCAGACAAGGGACAGGGCCAGAGAATGAGCAGTTCTTC. Protein: CASRQGTGPENEQFF.